The next 8 T cell receptor beta chains were all read from a single sample in a study of post-analysis software for immune sequencing data. Their recognized antigens are unknown. Study-wide results and limits: Roughly five TRBV segments occurring more often in patients than controls included TRBV5-6, TRBV5-1 and TRBV20-1.

Incorporated into the TCR beta cDNA libraries were unique molecular identifiers, which served to reduce PCR and sequencing biases. TCRdb re-called the PCR reads through MiXCR, storing one row per CDR3 protein. The data contain hundreds of thousands of distinct CDR3 sequences, just under 30% of them singletons. Source material: blood. Receptors were obtained from a girl aged 5 to 17 with multiple sclerosis.

This clonotype has a handful of counts. The J gene is TRBJ1-5, the V gene TRBV3-1, with no clear D. V was shortened by 0 bases and J by 9 bases, with 12 bases between the two germline ends. Germline CDR1 is LGHDT and CDR2 is YNNKEL (reference sequence). The CDR3 spans 14 residues. CDR3 nucleotides: TGTGCCAGCAGCCAAGATTTTGCTCCCCGGCCCCAGCATTTT. This sequence encodes CASSQDFAPRPQHF.

The rearrangement uses TRBV20-1 and TRBJ2-2; 12 nucleotides agree with TRBD2. This CDR3 has 19 amino acids. Germline values: CDR1 DFQATT, CDR2 SNEGSKA (reference sequence). Unmatched junction bases numbered 12, after V lost 0 bases and J lost 4 bases. The CDR3 DNA reads as TGCAGTGCTAGAGATGGCCGGACTAGCGGGGTGGTGGGCACCGGGGAGCTGTTTTTT. Protein product: CSARDGRTSGVVGTGELFF.

This chain links TRBV7-2 with TRBJ2-4; D not certain. The germline gives CDR1 SGHTA, CDR2 FQGNSA. Trimming cost V 5 bases and J 3 bases, with 17 bases left between them. The CDR3 loop spans 16 amino acids. Here the CDR3 reads CASSPDPGWGKNIQYF. CDR3 coding DNA: TGTGCCAGCAGCCCCGACCCCGGGTGGGGCAAAAACATTCAGTACTTC.

This chain links TRBV3-1 with TRBJ2-5; D is unresolved. Deletions cut 3 bases from V and 4 bases from J, with 15 bases between. The CDR3 contains 15 residues. The germline V gene has CDR1 LGHDT and CDR2 YNNKEL (reference sequence). This CDR3 is CASSQNNNLGETQYF. CDR3 DNA: TGTGCCAGCAGCCAGAACAACAACCTTGGAGAGACCCAGTACTTC.

This clonotype was seen a handful of times. V and J are TRBV6-5 and TRBJ2-7; 7 bases fit TRBD1. V was clipped by 0 bases and J by 7 bases; unmatched bases: 6. The CDR3 length is 14 residues. CDR1 is MNHEY, CDR2 SVGAGI, per germline. CDR3 protein: CASSYSQNRGEQYF. The CDR3 DNA is TGTGCCAGCAGTTACTCCCAGAACAGGGGTGAGCAGTACTTC.

This clonotype was recorded a few times. The gene calls are TRBV20-1 and TRBJ2-5; unclear D gene. V lost 0 bases, J lost 1 base, and 6 bases lay in between. Germline V gives CDR1 DFQATT, CDR2 SNEGSKA (reference sequence). The CDR3 is made up of 13 amino acids. CDR3 sequence: CSARDLSQETQYF. The CDR3 DNA sequence: TGCAGTGCTAGAGACCTATCCCAAGAGACCCAGTACTTC.

There are a few counts of this clonotype. The V and J genes are TRBV7-2 and TRBJ2-7; D is ambiguous. The V end was cut by 4 bases, the J end by 8 bases, with 24 bases between. Germline V gives CDR1 SGHTA, CDR2 FQGNSA. The CDR3 covers 16 residues. This CDR3 is CASSWYYLSSNHKQYF. As DNA, the CDR3 is TGTGCCAGCAGCTGGTATTATCTCTCCTCCAACCACAAGCAGTACTTC.

The chain is built from TRBV20-1 and TRBJ2-1; D is possibly TRBD1 or TRBD2 (5 bases each). Germline V gene lookup returns CDR1 DFQATT and CDR2 SNEGSKA (reference sequence). This CDR3 has 10 amino acids. CDR3 nucleotide sequence: TGCACGACCGTGGGGGATGAGCAGTTCTTC. Protein product: CTTVGDEQFF.